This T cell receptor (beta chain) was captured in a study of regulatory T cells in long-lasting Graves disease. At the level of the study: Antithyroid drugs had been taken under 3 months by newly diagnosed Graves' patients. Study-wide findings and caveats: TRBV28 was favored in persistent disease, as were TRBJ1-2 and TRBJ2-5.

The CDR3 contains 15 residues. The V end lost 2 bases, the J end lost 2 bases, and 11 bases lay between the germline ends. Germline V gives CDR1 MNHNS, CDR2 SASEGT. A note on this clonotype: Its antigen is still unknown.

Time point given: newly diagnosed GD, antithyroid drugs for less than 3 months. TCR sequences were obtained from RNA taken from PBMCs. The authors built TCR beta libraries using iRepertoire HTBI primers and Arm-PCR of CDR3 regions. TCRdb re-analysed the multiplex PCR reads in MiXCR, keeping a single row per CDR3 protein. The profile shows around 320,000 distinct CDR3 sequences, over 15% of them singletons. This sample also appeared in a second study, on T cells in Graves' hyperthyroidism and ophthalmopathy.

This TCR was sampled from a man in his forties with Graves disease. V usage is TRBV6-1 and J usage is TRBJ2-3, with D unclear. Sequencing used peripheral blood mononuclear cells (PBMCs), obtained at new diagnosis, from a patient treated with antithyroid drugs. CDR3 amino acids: CASSERAGFTDTQYF. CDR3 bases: TGTGCCAGCAGTGAAAGGGCCGGTTTCACAGATACGCAGTATTTT.